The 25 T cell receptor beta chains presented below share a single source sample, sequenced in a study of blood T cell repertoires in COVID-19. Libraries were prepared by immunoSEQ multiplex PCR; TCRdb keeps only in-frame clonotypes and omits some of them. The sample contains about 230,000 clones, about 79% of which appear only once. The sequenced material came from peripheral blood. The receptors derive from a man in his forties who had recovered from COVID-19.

The CDR3 DNA is TGTGCCAGCAGCGTAAGCAACTCCTACGAGCAGTACTTC. Translated, it gives CASSVSNSYEQYF. J is TRBJ2-7 and V is TRBV9; D gene ambiguous. V was shortened by 1 base and J by 0 bases, with 5 bases between the two germline ends. Germline CDR1 is SGDLS and CDR2 is YYNGEE. This CDR3 has 13 residues.

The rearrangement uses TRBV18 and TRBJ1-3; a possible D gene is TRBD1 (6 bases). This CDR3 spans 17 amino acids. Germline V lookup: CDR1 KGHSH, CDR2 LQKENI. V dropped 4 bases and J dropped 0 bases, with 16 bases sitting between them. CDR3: CASSQILGQSSGNTIYF. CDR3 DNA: TGTGCCAGCTCACAAATCTTAGGACAGAGCTCTGGAAACACCATATATTTT.

The CDR3 nucleotides are TGTGCCAGCAGCTTTGGCGGACAGGCTGGGGCCGGGGAGCTGTTTTTT. Translation gives CASSFGGQAGAGELFF. The chain recombines TRBV5-4 with TRBJ2-2, with 7 bases matching TRBD1. Germline V CDR1 and CDR2: SGHNT, YYREEE (reference sequence). The junction had 10 bases not matched to a gene; V was cut back by 2 bases and J by 6 bases. The CDR3 extends over 16 amino acids.

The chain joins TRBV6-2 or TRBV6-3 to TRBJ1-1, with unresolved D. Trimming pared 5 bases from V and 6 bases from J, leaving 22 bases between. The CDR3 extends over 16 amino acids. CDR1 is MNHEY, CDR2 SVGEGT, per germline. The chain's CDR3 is CASSTRRKGGLAEAFF. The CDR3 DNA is TGTGCCAGCAGTACCCGACGGAAGGGCGGGCTCGCTGAAGCTTTCTTT.

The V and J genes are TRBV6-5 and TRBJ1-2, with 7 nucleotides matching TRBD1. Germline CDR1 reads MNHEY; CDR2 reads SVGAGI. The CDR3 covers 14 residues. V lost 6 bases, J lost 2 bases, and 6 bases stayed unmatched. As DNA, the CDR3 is TGTGCCAGCAGATGGGACAGCGCAAACTATGGCTACACCTTC. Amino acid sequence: CASRWDSANYGYTF.

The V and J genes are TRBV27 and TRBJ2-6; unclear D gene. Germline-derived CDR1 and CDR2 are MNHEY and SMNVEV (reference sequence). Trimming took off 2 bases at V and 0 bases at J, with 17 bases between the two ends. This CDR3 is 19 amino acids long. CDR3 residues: CASSLIARFSFSGANVLTF. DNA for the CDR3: TGTGCCAGCAGTTTAATCGCTAGGTTTTCTTTCTCTGGGGCCAACGTCCTGACTTTC.

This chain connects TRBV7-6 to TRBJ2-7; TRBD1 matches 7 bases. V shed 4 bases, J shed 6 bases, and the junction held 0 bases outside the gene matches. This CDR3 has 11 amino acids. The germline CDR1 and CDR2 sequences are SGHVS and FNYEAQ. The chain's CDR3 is CASSSGGEQYF. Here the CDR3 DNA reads TGTGCCAGCAGCTCAGGGGGCGAGCAGTACTTC. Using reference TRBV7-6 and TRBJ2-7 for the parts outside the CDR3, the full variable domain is GAGVSQSPRYKVTKRGQDVALRCDPISGHVSLYWYRQALGQGPEFLTYFNYEAQQDKSGLPNDRFSAERPEGSISTLTIQRTEQRDSAMYRCASSSGGEQYFGPGTRLTVT.

This chain's CDR3 is CASSVTSTDTQYF. The CDR3 nucleotides are TGTGCCAGCAGCGTAACTAGCACAGATACGCAGTATTTT. The chain is built from TRBV25-1 and TRBJ2-3, with D hard to call. The V and J ends lost 6 bases and 0 bases respectively, with 7 bases between them. Per the germline V gene, CDR1 is MGHDK and CDR2 is SYGVNS. The CDR3 consists of 13 residues.

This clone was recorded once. CDR3 nucleotides: TGTGCCAGCAACCCCCAGGGAGGAGAGACCCAGTACTTC. It specifies CASNPQGGETQYF. This sequence joins TRBV5-4 and TRBJ2-5; TRBD2 might be the D (6 bases). Looked up from germline, CDR1 is SGHNT and CDR2 is YYREEE (reference sequence). Trimming took off 6 bases at V and 4 bases at J, with 13 bases between the two ends. This CDR3 contains 13 residues.

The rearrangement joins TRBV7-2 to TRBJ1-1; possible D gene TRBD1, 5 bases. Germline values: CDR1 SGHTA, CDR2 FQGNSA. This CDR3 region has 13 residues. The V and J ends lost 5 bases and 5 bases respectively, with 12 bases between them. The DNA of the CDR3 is TGTGCCAGCAGCGCCCCAGGGCGGACTGAAGCTTTCTTT. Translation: CASSAPGRTEAFF.

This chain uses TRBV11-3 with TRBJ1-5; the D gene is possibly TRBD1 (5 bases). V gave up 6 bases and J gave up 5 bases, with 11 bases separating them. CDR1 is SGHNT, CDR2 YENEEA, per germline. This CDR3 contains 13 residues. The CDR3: CASSVGGDQPQHF. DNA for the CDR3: TGTGCCAGCAGTGTGGGGGGAGATCAGCCCCAGCATTTT.

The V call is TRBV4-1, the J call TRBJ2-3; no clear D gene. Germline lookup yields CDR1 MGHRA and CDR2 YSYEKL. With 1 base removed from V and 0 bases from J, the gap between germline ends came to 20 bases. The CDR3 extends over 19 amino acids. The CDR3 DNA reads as TGCGCCAGCAGCCAAGCGCTGTTCTTAATTGGCCAGAGCACAGATACGCAGTATTTT. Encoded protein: CASSQALFLIGQSTDTQYF.

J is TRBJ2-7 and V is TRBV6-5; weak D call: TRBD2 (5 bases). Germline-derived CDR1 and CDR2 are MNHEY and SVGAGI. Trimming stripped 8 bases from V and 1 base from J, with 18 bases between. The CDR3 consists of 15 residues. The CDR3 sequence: CASQYGGFGSYEQYF. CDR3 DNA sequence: TGTGCCAGCCAATACGGCGGGTTCGGGTCCTACGAGCAGTACTTC.

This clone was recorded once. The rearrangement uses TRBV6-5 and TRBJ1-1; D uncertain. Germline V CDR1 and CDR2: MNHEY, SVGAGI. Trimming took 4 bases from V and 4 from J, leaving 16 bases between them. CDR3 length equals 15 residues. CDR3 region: CASSLPTEGGTEAFF. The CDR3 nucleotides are TGTGCCAGCAGTTTACCCACGGAGGGTGGCACTGAAGCTTTCTTT.

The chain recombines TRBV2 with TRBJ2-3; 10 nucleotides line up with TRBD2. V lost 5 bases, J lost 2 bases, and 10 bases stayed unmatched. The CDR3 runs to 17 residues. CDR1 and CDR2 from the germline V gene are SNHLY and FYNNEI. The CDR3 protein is CASSRWTSGRDTDTQYF. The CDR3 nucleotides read TGTGCCAGCAGTAGGTGGACTAGCGGACGTGACACAGATACGCAGTATTTT.

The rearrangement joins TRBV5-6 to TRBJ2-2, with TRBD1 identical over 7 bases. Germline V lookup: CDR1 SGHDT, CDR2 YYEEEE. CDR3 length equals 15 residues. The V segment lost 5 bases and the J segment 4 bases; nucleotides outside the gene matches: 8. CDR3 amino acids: CASRNRGRATGELFF. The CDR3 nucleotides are TGTGCCAGCAGAAACAGGGGACGAGCCACCGGGGAGCTGTTTTTT.

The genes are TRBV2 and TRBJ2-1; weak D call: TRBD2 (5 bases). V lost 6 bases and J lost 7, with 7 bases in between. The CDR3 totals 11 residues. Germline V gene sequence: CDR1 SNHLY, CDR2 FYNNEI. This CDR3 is CASREANEQFF. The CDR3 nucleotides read TGTGCCAGCAGGGAGGCTAATGAGCAGTTCTTC.

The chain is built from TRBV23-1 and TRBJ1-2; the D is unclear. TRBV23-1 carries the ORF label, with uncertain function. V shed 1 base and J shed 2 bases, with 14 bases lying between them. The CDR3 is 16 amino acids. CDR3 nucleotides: TGCGCCAGCAGTCAATACCCCCTTAACTCCAACTATGGCTACACCTTC. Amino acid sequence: CASSQYPLNSNYGYTF.

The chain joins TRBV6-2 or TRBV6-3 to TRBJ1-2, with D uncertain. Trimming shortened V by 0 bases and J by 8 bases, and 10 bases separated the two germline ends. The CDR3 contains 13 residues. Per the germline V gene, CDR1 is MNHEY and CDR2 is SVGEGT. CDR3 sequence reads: CASSYSWEGGYTF. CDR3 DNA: TGTGCCAGCAGTTACTCCTGGGAGGGCGGCTACACCTTC.

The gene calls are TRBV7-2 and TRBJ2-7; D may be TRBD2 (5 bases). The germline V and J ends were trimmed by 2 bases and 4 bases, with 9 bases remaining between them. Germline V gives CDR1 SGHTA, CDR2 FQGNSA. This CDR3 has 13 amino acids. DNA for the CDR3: TGTGCCAGCAGCTTACCAGGAGGTTACGAGCAGTACTTC. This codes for CASSLPGGYEQYF.

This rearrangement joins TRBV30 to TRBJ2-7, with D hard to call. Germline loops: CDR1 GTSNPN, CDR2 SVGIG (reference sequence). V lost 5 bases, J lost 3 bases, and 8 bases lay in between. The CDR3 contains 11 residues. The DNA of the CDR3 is TGTGCCTGGGTAACGAGCTACGAGCAGTACTTC. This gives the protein CAWVTSYEQYF.

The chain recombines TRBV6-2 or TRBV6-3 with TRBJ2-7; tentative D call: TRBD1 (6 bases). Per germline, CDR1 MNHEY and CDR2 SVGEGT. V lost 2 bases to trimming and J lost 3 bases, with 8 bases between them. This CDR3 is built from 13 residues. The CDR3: CASSYGGDYEQYF. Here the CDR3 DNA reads TGTGCCAGCAGTTACGGGGGCGACTACGAGCAGTACTTC.

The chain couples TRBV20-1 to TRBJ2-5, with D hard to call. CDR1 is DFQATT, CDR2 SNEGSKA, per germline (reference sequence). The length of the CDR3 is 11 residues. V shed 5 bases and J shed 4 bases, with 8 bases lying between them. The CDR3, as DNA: TGCAGTGCTCCATGGGCAGAGACCCAGTACTTC. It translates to CSAPWAETQYF.

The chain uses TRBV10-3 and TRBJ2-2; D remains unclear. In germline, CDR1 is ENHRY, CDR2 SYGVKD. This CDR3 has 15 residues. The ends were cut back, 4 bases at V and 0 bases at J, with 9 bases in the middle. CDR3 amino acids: CAISGTQTNTGELFF. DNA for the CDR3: TGTGCCATCAGTGGCACACAGACGAACACCGGGGAGCTGTTTTTT.

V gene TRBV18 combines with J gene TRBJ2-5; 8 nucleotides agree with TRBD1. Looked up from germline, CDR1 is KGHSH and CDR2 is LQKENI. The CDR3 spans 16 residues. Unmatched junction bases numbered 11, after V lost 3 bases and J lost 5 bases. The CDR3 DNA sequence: TGTGCCAGCTCACCGCGCGGGCAGGGGGCGCTTGAGACCCAGTACTTC. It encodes CASSPRGQGALETQYF.